A selection of T cell receptor beta chains follows, all from one sample in a study of blood T cell repertoires in COVID-19. The assay was immunoSEQ multiplex PCR, and TCRdb's table has in-frame clones only and misses some. This sample carries over 150,000 clones, 60% to 85% of them seen once, and the ten largest clones take roughly 1.7%. The sequencing input was peripheral blood. The receptors derive from an elderly man with acute or convalescent COVID-19. CDR3s leave out the opening cysteine and the closing phenylalanine or tryptophan.

V gene	J gene	CDR3 protein
TRBV3-1/TRBV3-2	TRBJ1-5	ASSQDPTGNQPQH
TRBV2	TRBJ2-3	ASKLAGYSTDTQY
TRBV7-9	TRBJ2-2	ASSPDRKSGELF
TRBV5-4	TRBJ1-6	ASSLAQNFAPLH
TRBV19	TRBJ1-4	ASSSGGQGAEKLF
TRBV7-9	TRBJ2-1	ASSPGQTHNEQF
TRBV5-5	TRBJ2-5	ASILGQGESAQY
TRBV5-1	TRBJ2-2	ASSLLVLTPSTGELF
TRBV2	TRBJ1-2	ASDNRDTGYT
TRBV11-2	TRBJ1-3	ASSAGTGKY
TRBV7-9	TRBJ1-6	ASSLDDRGSPLH
TRBV6-1	TRBJ1-1	ASSETTELEAF
TRBV9	TRBJ2-5	ASSELGLAGGGETQY
TRBV6-5	TRBJ1-2	ASSPTQGAGGYT
TRBV11-2	TRBJ2-2	ASSLGLHGGGTGELF
TRBV6-1	TRBJ1-5	ASSEVRVSNQPQH
TRBV7-8	TRBJ2-5	ASSLVAVQERAQY
TRBV18	TRBJ2-4	ASSETSGGIAKNIQY
TRBV28	TRBJ2-1	ASSFGGDSLVGNEQF
TRBV5-4	TRBJ2-3	ASSLAGRADTQY
TRBV14	TRBJ1-1	ASSQDRPDRGRETEAF
TRBV18	TRBJ2-1	ASSPPGIGGNEQF
TRBV27	TRBJ1-1	ASSLGARGTEAF
TRBV7-2	TRBJ1-5	ASTRAGGGNQPQH
TRBV11-3	TRBJ1-1	ASSLVWGEDTEAF
TRBV12-1	TRBJ2-1	ASSWTSGGVSYNEQF
TRBV5-4	TRBJ1-3	ASTGGRGPSGNTIY
TRBV10-1	TRBJ2-3	ASSESGLPPATDTQY
TRBV20-1	TRBJ1-1	SALANTEAF
TRBV6-1	TRBJ1-2	ASSAQGSGYT
TRBV5-5	TRBJ2-7	ASSQQMGLQQY
TRBV18	TRBJ2-2	ASSRRGAFGTGELF
TRBV4-2	TRBJ2-1	ASSQRFEQF
TRBV21-1	TRBJ1-4	ASSKDHGTAREKLF
TRBV5-8	TRBJ2-1	ASSFRGGTYNEQF
TRBV5-1	TRBJ2-1	ASSFTQGAYNEQF
TRBV7-2	TRBJ1-4	ASSGPRANEKLF
TRBV5-1	TRBJ1-1	ASSLEGFGEAF
TRBV7-2	TRBJ1-2	ASSPTQGMGGYT
TRBV20-1	TRBJ2-5	SASPLSKETQY
TRBV6-5	TRBJ2-3	ASSYIDTQY
TRBV6-1	TRBJ2-5	ASSDPGLAGGPETQY
TRBV2	TRBJ1-6	ASSDSINSPLH
TRBV5-1	TRBJ2-3	ASSLDSSGGPDTQY
TRBV3-1/TRBV3-2	TRBJ2-1	ASSSRAGTRGLNEQF
TRBV30	TRBJ2-7	AWSVTGPEQY
TRBV7-9	TRBJ2-5	ASSFKGHAETQY
TRBV9	TRBJ2-6	ASSVVGAGANVLT